This T cell receptor beta chain came from a study of T-cell reconstitution after alpha-beta-depleted transplantation in children. The sample holds many counts of this clonotype. Construction of the TCRbeta library involved unique molecular identifiers. TCRdb re-derived calls from the PCR reads in MiXCR, one entry per CDR3 protein. This sample yields over 100,000 distinct CDR3 sequences, of which 9% to 12% are seen a single time; 34% belongs to the top ten. The CDR3 length is 15 residues. V gave up 5 bases and J gave up 5 bases; unmatched junction bases: 11. The gene calls are TRBV12-3 or TRBV12-4 and TRBJ1-2; 7 bases are a match to TRBD1. The clonotype was recovered from a boy aged 2 to 10 with acute lymphoblastic leukemia, due to receive a stem cell transplant. The specimen comprised PBMCs, sampled before TCRalphabeta/CD19-depleted stem cell transplant. The CDR3: CASSTQGGGSYGYTF. CDR3 DNA: TGTGCCAGCAGTACCCAGGGGGGCGGTTCGTATGGCTACACCTTC.